This TCR beta chain originates from a study of beta chain features in type 1 diabetes. For the study at large: All samples together contributed almost 110,000,000 sorted cells for examination.

Sorting with CD45RO/CCR7/CD25/CD127/CD95/CD27 yielded naive, central memory, regulatory and stem-like memory CD4+ cells. Notes on the study in general: Among all four CD4+ subsets, Type 1 diabetes patients had TCRB CDR3s that were moderately but significantly shorter.

Since all of the isolated RNA was reverse transcribed, expressed TCRB transcripts were what got sequenced. Naive, central memory and regulatory T cell samples averaged roughly 3.5 million reads. Assay used: immunoSEQ multiplex PCR; TCRdb lists only in-frame clones, some missing. The sample lists more than 300,000 clones, 9.3% occurring once. CDR1 and CDR2 from the germline V gene are SGHNT and YYREEE (reference sequence). With 0 bases removed from V and 1 base from J, the gap between germline ends came to 10 bases. This CDR3 has 15 residues. Concerning this clone itself: What it recognizes is unknown.

The sample consisted of central memory CD4+ T cells from blood. The TCR comes from a man aged 25 to 40 with type 1 diabetes. V gene TRBV5-4 combines with J gene TRBJ1-2, with unresolved D. The CDR3 sequence is CASSLAAGYNYGYTF. In DNA, the CDR3 is TGTGCCAGCAGCTTGGCCGCAGGATATAACTATGGCTACACCTTC. The variable domain in full, with the rest retrieved from reference TRBV5-4 and TRBJ1-2, is ETGVTQSPTHLIKTRGQQVTLRCSSQSGHNTVSWYQQALGQGPQFIFQYYREEENGRGNFPPRFSGLQFPNYSSELNVNALELDDSALYLCASSLAAGYNYGYTFGSGTRLTVV.